The clone carrying this T cell receptor beta chain was found a few times. Antigen specificity is unknown. RNA, once extracted, was reverse transcribed into cDNA for use as the sequencing template. Only in-frame clones appear in the TCRdb table, and some are missing; sequencing was by immunoSEQ multiplex PCR. This sample yields about 170,000 clones, of which just over 65% are seen a single time; roughly an eighth belongs to the top ten. The data belong to a study of CD8+ T cells in alopecia areata. General study points: Sharing of TCR sequences between patients (possibly for HLA-related reasons) was less clear than in mice.

The CDR3 covers 13 residues. Germline V gene data show CDR1 as SQVTM and CDR2 as ANQGSEA. Trimming pared 4 bases from V and 0 bases from J, leaving 9 bases between. Patients with alopecia areata provided lesional scalp punch biopsies as well as peripheral blood. The chain joins TRBV29-1 to TRBJ1-2; the D is unclear. This TCR came from a human donor with alopecia areata. The source was CD8+ T cells sorted from blood, collected at week 0. The CDR3 sequence: CSVVFPANYGYTF. The CDR3 DNA follows: TGCAGCGTTGTCTTCCCTGCTAACTATGGCTACACCTTC.